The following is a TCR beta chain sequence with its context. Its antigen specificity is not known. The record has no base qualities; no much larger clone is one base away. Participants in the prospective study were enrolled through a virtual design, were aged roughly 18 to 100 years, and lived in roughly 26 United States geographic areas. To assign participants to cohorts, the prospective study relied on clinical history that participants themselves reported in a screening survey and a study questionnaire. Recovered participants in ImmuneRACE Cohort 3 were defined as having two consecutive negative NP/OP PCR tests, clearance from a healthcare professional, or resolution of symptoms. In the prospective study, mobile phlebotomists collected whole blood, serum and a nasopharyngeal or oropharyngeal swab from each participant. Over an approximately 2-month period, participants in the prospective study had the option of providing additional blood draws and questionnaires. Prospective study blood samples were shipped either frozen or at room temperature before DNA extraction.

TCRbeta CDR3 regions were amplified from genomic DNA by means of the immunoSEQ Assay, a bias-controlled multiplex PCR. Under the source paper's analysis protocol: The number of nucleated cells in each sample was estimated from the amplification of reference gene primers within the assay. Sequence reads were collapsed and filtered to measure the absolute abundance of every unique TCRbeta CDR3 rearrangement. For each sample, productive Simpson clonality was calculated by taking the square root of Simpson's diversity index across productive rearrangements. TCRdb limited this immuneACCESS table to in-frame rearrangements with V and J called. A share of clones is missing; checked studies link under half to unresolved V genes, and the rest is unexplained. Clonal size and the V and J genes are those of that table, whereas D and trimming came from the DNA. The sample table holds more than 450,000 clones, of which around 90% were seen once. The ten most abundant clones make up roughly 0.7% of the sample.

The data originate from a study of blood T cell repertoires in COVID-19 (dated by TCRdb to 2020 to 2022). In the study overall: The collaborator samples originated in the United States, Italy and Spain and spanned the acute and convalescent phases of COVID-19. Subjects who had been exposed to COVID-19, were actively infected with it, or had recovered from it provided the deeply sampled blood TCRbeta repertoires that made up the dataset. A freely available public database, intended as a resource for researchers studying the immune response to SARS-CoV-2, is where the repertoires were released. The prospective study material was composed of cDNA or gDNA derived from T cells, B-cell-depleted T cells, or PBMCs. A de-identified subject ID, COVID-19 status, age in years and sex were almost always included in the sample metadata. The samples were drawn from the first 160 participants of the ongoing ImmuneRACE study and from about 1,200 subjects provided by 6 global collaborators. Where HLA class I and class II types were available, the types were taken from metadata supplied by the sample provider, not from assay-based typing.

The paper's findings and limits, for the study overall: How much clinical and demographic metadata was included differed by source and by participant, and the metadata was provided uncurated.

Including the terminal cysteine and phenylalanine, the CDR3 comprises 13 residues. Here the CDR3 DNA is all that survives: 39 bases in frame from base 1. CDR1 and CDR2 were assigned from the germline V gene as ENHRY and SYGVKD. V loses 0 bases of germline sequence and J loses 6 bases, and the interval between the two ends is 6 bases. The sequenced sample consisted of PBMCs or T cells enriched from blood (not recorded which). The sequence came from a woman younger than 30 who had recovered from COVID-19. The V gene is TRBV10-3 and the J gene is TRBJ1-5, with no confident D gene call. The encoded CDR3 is CAISESNSQPQHF. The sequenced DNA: TGTGCCATCAGTGAGTCCAATAGTCAGCCCCAGCATTTT.